Each of the 18 T cell receptor beta chains below was sequenced from the same sample in a study of molecular identifiers for immune sequencing clone quantification (dated by TCRdb to 2017 to 2018). Preparation of the library involved PCR. Reads for this sample came from an Illumina HiSeq 4000. The public reads were reanalyzed by TCRdb: fastp trimming at Q25, MiXCR alignment, in-frame beta chains only. Every distinct CDR3 protein forms one entry, paired with its most common genes and DNA. Present in this sample are some 320,000 distinct CDR3 sequences, about 22% of which were seen just once. About 0.81% of the sample comes from the top ten. Sequencing input: naive CD8+ T cells from blood, with Jurkat cell RNA spiked in. What the cell subset or site label conveys for this sample: FACS-sorted CD8+CD4-CCR7+CD45RA+ naive T cells. Receptors were obtained from a human donor in good health. Some libraries in this study had Jurkat cell RNA spiked in.

This clonotype appeared many times. CDR3 sequence reads: CASRTGFSGNTIYF. As DNA, the CDR3 is TGTGCCAGCAGAACAGGGTTCTCTGGAAACACCATATATTTT. This chain connects TRBV7-2 to TRBJ1-3; D perhaps matches TRBD1 (6 bases). The CDR3 runs to 14 residues. Between the trimmed V and J ends, which lost 6 bases and 0 bases, there was a span of 9 bases. CDR1 is SGHTA, CDR2 FQGNSA, per germline. Complete variable domain (other parts from reference TRBV7-2 and TRBJ1-3): GAGVSQSPSNKVTEKGKDVELRCDPISGHTALYWYRQSLGQGLEFLIYFQGNSAPDKSGLPSDRFSAERTGGSVSTLTIQRTQQEDSAVYLCASRTGFSGNTIYFGEGSWLTVV.

This clonotype has at least ten counts. The chain joins TRBV5-1 to TRBJ2-1; D is uncertain. V dropped 1 base and J dropped 2 bases, with 10 bases sitting between them. Germline values: CDR1 SGHRS, CDR2 YFSETQ. This CDR3 spans 15 amino acids. CDR3 bases: TGCGCCAGCAGCTTGCGCCGGATCACCTACAATGAGCAGTTCTTC. This codes for CASSLRRITYNEQFF.

This clonotype was detected many times. The chain carries TRBV6-6 and TRBJ2-5; D gene unclear. Trimming left V 6 bases short and J 4 bases short, with 18 bases between. This CDR3 has 15 amino acids. Germline V gene sequence: CDR1 MNHNY, CDR2 SVGAGI (reference sequence). The CDR3 loop is CASRSTILARETQYF. The CDR3 DNA reads TGTGCCAGCAGATCGACAATACTCGCACGAGAGACCCAGTACTTC.

The chain combines TRBV5-1 with TRBJ1-2; the match to TRBD1 covers 8 bases. This CDR3 spans 15 amino acids. V dropped 4 bases and J dropped 4; count of bases not matched to a gene: 9. Germline assignment: CDR1 SGHRS and CDR2 YFSETQ. CDR3 sequence (DNA): TGCGCCAGCAGCCCAACAGGGGGGTCAGGCTATGGCTACACCTTC. Translation gives CASSPTGGSGYGYTF.

With regard to this clonotype: Given a much more abundant clone one base away, this may be a read error. DNA for the CDR3: TGTGCCAGCAGCCCTCGACAGGGACCAGATGCGCAGTATTTT. This translates into CASSPRQGPDAQYF. The J gene is TRBJ2-3, the V gene TRBV13, with 7 positions matching TRBD1. Germline values: CDR1 PRHDT, CDR2 FYEKMQ (reference sequence). The CDR3 extends over 14 amino acids.

This clonotype was seen repeatedly, ten times or more. The chain couples TRBV14 to TRBJ1-2; 7 positions match TRBD1. Germline CDR1 and CDR2: SGHDN and FVKESK. This CDR3 contains 13 residues. V was clipped by 3 bases and J by 8 bases; unmatched bases: 6. CDR3 coding DNA: TGTGCCAGCAGCCATGGAACAGGGGAAGGCTACACCTTC. Translating gives CASSHGTGEGYTF.

The chain has TRBV27 and TRBJ2-1; 11 bases map to TRBD1. CDR3 size: 15 residues. Per germline, CDR1 MNHEY and CDR2 SMNVEV (reference sequence). V shed 4 bases and J 6 bases; nucleotides not matched to a gene: 5. CDR3 sequence: CASSSSGQGANEQFF. The CDR3 nucleotides are TGTGCCAGCAGTTCTAGCGGACAGGGGGCCAATGAGCAGTTCTTC.

This clonotype has just a few counts. The chain couples TRBV2 to TRBJ2-5; 12 bases are shared with TRBD2. With 8 bases clipped from V and 3 bases from J, the junction kept 28 bases outside the gene matches. This CDR3 region has 22 residues. CDR1 and CDR2 (germline): SNHLY, FYNNEI. CDR3 protein: CASAALRTSGVAPSPLKETQYF. Written as DNA, the CDR3 is TGTGCCAGCGCAGCACTTAGGACTAGCGGGGTTGCCCCGAGTCCCCTCAAAGAGACCCAGTACTTC.

This clonotype was picked up many times. The chain links TRBV6-6 to TRBJ2-3; D ambiguous. From germline, CDR1 is MNHNY and CDR2 SVGAGI (reference sequence). The CDR3 sequence is 11 residues long. V gave up 7 bases and J gave up 6 bases, with 8 bases separating them. The DNA for the CDR3 is TGTGCCAGCACCCTTATGGATACGCAGTATTTT. It encodes CASTLMDTQYF.

This clonotype was counted a few times. CDR3 amino acids: CASLSGANVLTF. As DNA, the CDR3 is TGTGCCAGTCTGTCTGGGGCCAACGTCCTGACTTTC. The J gene is TRBJ2-6, the V gene TRBV6-5; D unresolved. CDR1 is MNHEY, CDR2 SVGAGI, per germline. V lost 9 bases to trimming and J lost 1 base, with 4 bases between them. The CDR3 contains 12 residues.

This clonotype was counted at least ten times. The CDR3: CASSLGTGLHEQYF. The CDR3 nucleotides read TGTGCCAGCAGCTTGGGTACGGGGTTGCACGAGCAGTACTTC. The gene calls are TRBV7-6 and TRBJ2-7; D possibly corresponds to TRBD2 (5 bases). Germline V CDR1 and CDR2: SGHVS, FNYEAQ. The CDR3 runs 14 residues. Trimming shortened V by 3 bases and J by 5 bases, and 14 bases separated the two germline ends. Full variable domain (missing parts from reference TRBV7-6 and TRBJ2-7): GAGVSQSPRYKVTKRGQDVALRCDPISGHVSLYWYRQALGQGPEFLTYFNYEAQQDKSGLPNDRFSAERPEGSISTLTIQRTEQRDSAMYRCASSLGTGLHEQYFGPGTRLTVT.

This chain connects TRBV3-2 to TRBJ2-1; the listed D gene, TRBD1, was not tested against the DNA. TRBV3-2 is a recognized pseudogene. This CDR3 is 15 amino acids long. CDR3 DNA sequence: TGTGCCAGCAGCCAATCGCCCTACCCGACAGATGAGCAGTTCTTC. It specifies CASSQSPYPTDEQFF.

Remarks on this clonotype: One end of the junction is discordant with germline, which a read error may explain. The V call is TRBV13, the J call TRBJ2-5; a weak D match, TRBD2 (6 bases). The CDR3 has 12 amino acids. In germline, CDR1 is PRHDT, CDR2 FYEKMQ (reference sequence). CDR3 residues: CAGSLEGETQYF. DNA of the CDR3: TGTGCCGGCAGCTTGGAGGGAGAGACCCAGTACTTC.

This clonotype occurred many times. The V call is TRBV4-1, the J call TRBJ1-1, with TRBD1 matching 8 bases. Germline loops: CDR1 MGHRA, CDR2 YSYEKL. This CDR3 region has 15 residues. J was trimmed by 0 bases and V by 3 bases; bases with no gene match: 3. The CDR3 sequence is CASSQDRALNTEAFF. The CDR3 coding sequence is TGCGCCAGCAGCCAGGACAGGGCCCTGAACACTGAAGCTTTCTTT.

Concerning this clonotype itself: The CDR3 does not close with the conserved phenylalanine or tryptophan, likely indicating a read error. The chain couples TRBV4-1 to TRBJ1-1; D is undetermined. The CDR3 has 14 amino acids. The germline CDR1 and CDR2 sequences are MGHRA and YSYEKL. The ends were cut back, 1 base at V and 7 bases at J, with 13 bases in the middle. CDR3 sequence: CASSQGVFRDEAFL. CDR3 in DNA: TGCGCCAGCAGCCAAGGTGTGTTTCGAGATGAAGCTTTCCTT.

The chain joins TRBV12-3 or TRBV12-4 to TRBJ1-3; 7 bases align to TRBD1. Trimming cost V 3 bases and J 0 bases; bases outside gene matches: 5. The CDR3 spans 16 residues. CDR3 residues: CASSFPTGSSGNTIYF. The CDR3 region has the DNA TGTGCCAGCAGTTTCCCGACAGGGAGCTCTGGAAACACCATATATTTT.

This clonotype was seen a handful of times. The V and J genes are TRBV5-1 and TRBJ1-1; unclear D gene. V lost 0 bases, J lost 1 base, and 4 bases lay in between. CDR3 length: 13 amino acids. CDR1 is SGHRS, CDR2 YFSETQ, per germline. The CDR3 is CASSLDPNTEAFF. The CDR3, as DNA: TGCGCCAGCAGCTTGGACCCGAACACTGAAGCTTTCTTT.

In its sample, this clonotype was seen many times. The CDR3 protein is CASSTPRELANTGELFF. The CDR3 nucleotides read TGTGCCAGTAGTACTCCCCGGGAACTAGCTAACACCGGGGAGCTGTTTTTT. The rearrangement links TRBV19 to TRBJ2-2; a weak D match, TRBD2 (6 bases). Trimming cost V 4 bases and J 2 bases, with 17 bases left between them. Germline-derived CDR1 and CDR2 are LNHDA and SQIVND (reference sequence). CDR3 length: 17 amino acids.